This T cell receptor beta chain was recorded in a study of T cell responses to AZD1222 COVID-19 vaccine. The study, taken as a whole, reports: Samples come after the peak T cell response, not at day 14. Two AZD1222 administrations were followed by greater Spike-specific TCR breadth and depth.

Assay used: immunoSEQ multiplex PCR; TCRdb lists only in-frame clones, some missing. The table includes roughly 110,000 clones, nearly 90% detected once. Germline CDR1 reads LGHDT; CDR2 reads YNNKEL (reference sequence). The CDR3 sequence is 18 residues long. V gave up 3 bases and J gave up 4 bases; unmatched junction bases: 17. For this clone: Its specificity is not known.

V and J are TRBV3-1 (or the pseudogene TRBV3-2) and TRBJ1-2; 7 nucleotides match TRBD1. The sample here was peripheral blood, taken 28 days after the second AZD1222 dose. The TCR originated in an adult who received the AZD1222 COVID-19 vaccine. CDR3 sequence: CASSHSPGGTVGPYGYTF. In DNA form, the CDR3 reads TGTGCCAGCAGCCATAGCCCCGGAGGGACAGTCGGTCCCTATGGCTACACCTTC.